The clone carrying this TCR beta chain appeared a few times. CDR1 LGHNA and CDR2 YSLEER come from the germline V gene. CDR3 length: 14 amino acids. V dropped 1 base and J dropped 11; count of bases not matched to a gene: 10. The data derive from a study of blood T cells in healthy people across ages. Together with a sample-barcoded 5' primer, a J-beta primer mix was included in a second PCR lasting about 7 to 12 cycles. TCRdb redid the calling of the 5' RACE reads with MiXCR, one entry per CDR3 protein. The sample has more than 700,000 distinct CDR3 sequences, less than 60% seen once. Sample: blood. This sequence was found in an elderly man in good health. This chain uses TRBV4-3 with TRBJ2-5; 7 bases are a match to TRBD2. The CDR3 DNA reads as TGCGCCAGCAGCCAAGGTTACGCCAGGCGGGAGCAGTACTTC. Residues: CASSQGYARREQYF.